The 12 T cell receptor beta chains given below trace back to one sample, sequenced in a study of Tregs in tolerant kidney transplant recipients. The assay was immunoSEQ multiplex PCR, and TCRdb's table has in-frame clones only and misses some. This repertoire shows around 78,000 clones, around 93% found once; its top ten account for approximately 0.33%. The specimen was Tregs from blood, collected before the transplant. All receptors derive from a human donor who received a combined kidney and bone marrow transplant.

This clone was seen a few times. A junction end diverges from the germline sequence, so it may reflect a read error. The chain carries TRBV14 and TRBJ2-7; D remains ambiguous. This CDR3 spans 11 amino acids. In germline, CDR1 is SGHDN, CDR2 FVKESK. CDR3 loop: CASSQGRDSRF. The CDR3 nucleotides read TGTGCCAGCAGCCAGGGCAGAGATTCTCGCTTC.

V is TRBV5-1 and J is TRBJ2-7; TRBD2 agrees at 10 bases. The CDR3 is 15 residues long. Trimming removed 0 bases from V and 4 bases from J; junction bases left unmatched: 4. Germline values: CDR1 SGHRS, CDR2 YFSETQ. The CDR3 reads CASSLGLAGVYEQYF. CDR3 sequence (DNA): TGCGCCAGCAGCTTGGGCCTAGCGGGAGTATACGAGCAGTACTTC.

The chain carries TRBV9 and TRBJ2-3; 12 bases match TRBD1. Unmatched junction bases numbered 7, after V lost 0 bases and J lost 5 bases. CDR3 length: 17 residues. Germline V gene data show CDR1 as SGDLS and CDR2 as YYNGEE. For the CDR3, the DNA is TGTGCCAGCAGCGTAGACCCCGGGACAGGGGGCTTAGATACGCAGTATTTT. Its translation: CASSVDPGTGGLDTQYF.

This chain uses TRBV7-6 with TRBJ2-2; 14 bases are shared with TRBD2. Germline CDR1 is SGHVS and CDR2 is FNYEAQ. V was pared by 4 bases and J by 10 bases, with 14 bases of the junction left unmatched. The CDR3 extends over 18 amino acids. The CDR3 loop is CASSSRLPGLAGASELFF. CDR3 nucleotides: TGTGCCAGCAGCTCAAGACTTCCGGGACTAGCGGGAGCGTCGGAGCTGTTTTTT.

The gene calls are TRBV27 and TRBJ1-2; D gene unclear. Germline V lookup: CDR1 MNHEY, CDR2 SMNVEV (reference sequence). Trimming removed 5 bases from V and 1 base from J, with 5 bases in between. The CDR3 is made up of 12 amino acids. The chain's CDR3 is CASSNGNYGYTF. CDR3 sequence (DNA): TGTGCCAGCAGTAACGGTAACTATGGCTACACCTTC.

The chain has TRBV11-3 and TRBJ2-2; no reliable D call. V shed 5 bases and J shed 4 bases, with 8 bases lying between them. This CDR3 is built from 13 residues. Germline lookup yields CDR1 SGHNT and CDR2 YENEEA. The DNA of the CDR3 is TGTGCCAGCAGCATGACCGTCACCGGGGAGCTGTTTTTT. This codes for CASSMTVTGELFF.

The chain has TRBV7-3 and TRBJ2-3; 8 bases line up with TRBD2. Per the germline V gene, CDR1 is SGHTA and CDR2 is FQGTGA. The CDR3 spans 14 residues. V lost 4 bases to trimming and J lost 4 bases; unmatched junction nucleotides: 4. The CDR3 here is CASSYGRAPDTQYF. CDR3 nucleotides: TGTGCCAGCAGCTACGGGAGGGCCCCAGATACGCAGTATTTT.

The CDR3 bases are TGTGCCAGCAGTCCCACCTGGGGAGATGAAAAACTGTTTTTT. It specifies CASSPTWGDEKLFF. The chain joins TRBV7-2 to TRBJ1-4; D gene unclear. The CDR3 loop spans 14 amino acids. Trimming took off 6 bases at V and 6 bases at J, with 14 bases between the two ends. Germline V lookup: CDR1 SGHTA, CDR2 FQGNSA.

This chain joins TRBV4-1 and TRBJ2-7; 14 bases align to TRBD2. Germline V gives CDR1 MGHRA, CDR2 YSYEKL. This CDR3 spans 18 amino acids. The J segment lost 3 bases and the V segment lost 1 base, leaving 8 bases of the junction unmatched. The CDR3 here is CASSQAGLAGVERYEQYF. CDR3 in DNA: TGCGCCAGCAGCCAAGCGGGACTAGCGGGAGTAGAACGCTACGAGCAGTACTTC.

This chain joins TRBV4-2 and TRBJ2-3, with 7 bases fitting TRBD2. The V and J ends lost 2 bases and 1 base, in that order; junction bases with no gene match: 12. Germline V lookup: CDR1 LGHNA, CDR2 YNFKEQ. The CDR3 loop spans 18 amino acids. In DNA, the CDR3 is TGTGCCAGCAGCCAACCTCTTTCGGGAGGAGTCGGCACAGATACGCAGTATTTT. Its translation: CASSQPLSGGVGTDTQYF.

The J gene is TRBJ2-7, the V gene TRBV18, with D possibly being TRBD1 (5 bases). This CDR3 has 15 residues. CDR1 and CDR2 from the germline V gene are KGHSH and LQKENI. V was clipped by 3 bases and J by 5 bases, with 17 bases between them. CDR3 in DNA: TGTGCCAGCTCACCCCCAGGGTCGGGTTTGCACGAGCAGTACTTC. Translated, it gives CASSPPGSGLHEQYF.

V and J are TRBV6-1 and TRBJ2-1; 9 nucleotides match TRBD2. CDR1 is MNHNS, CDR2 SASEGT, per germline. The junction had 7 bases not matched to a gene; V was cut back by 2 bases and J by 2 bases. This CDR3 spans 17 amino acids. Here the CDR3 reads CASSESPAGGPYNEQFF. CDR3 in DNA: TGTGCCAGCAGTGAATCTCCAGCGGGAGGTCCCTACAATGAGCAGTTCTTC.